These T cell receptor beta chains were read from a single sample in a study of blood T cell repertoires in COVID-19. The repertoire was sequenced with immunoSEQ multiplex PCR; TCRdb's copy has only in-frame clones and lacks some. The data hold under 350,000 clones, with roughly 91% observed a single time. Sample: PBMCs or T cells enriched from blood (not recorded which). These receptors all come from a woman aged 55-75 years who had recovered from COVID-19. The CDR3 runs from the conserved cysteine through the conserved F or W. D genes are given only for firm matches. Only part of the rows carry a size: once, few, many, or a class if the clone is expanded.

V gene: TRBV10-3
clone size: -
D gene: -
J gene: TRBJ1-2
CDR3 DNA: TGTGCCGCGTCACAGGGTGGGAACTATGGCTACACCTTC
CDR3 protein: CAASQGGNYGYTF

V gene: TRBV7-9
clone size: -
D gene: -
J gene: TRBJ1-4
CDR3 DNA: TGTGCCAGCAGCTTAGTTTTCCCGTGGGCCCCTGAGGAAAAACTGTTTTTT
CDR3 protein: CASSLVFPWAPEEKLFF

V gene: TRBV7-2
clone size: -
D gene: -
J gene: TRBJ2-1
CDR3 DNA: TGTGCCAGCAGCTCAACCCCCCCGGTGATTCAGTTCTTC
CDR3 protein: CASSSTPPVIQFF

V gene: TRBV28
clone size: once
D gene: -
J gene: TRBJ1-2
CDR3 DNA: TGTGCCAGCAACGGCCCCAGGGTAGGGAACTATGGCTACACCTTC
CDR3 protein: CASNGPRVGNYGYTF

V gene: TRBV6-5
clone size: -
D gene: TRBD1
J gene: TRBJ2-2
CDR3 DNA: TGTGCCAGCAGTTGGTCGGGACAGGTTGACGGGGAGCTGTTTTTT
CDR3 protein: CASSWSGQVDGELFF

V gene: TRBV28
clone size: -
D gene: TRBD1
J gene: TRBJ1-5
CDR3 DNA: TGTGCCAGCAGTTTGGACAGGGGGTCCGATCAGCCCCAGCATTTT
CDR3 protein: CASSLDRGSDQPQHF

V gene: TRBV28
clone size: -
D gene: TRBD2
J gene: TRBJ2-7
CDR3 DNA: TGTGCCAGCAGTTTAGTGGGGGGGTCCTACGAGCAGTACTTC
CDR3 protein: CASSLVGGSYEQYF

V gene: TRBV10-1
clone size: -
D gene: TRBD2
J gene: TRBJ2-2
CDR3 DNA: TGCGCCAGCAGTGGTGGGACTAGCGGCTACACCGGGGAGCTGTTTTTT
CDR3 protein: CASSGGTSGYTGELFF

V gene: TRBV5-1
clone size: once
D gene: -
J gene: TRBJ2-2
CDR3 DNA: TGCGCCAGCAGCTTTTACCCAGGATCCACCGGGGAGCTGTTTTTT
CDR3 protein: CASSFYPGSTGELFF

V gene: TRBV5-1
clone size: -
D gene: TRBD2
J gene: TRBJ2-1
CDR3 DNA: TGCGCCAGCAGCCTTAGCGGGGGGGCCAGGGAGCAGTTCTTC
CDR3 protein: CASSLSGGAREQFF

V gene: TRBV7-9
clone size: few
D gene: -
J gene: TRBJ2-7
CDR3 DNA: TGTGCCAGCAGCTTAGGAAGAGCCGAGCAGTACTTC
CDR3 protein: CASSLGRAEQYF

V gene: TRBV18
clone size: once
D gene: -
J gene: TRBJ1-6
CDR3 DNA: TGTGCCAGCTCACCTGGGGGGAAGGATTCACCCCTCCACTTT
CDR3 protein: CASSPGGKDSPLHF

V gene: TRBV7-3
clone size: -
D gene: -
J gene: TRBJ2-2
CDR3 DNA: TGTGCCAGCAGCGCACAGGGTCTGAACACCGGGGAGCTGTTTTTT
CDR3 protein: CASSAQGLNTGELFF

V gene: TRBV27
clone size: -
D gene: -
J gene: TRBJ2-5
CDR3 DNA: TGTGCCAGCAGTCGGTCCCGGGGGTACCAAGAGACCCAGTACTTC
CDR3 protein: CASSRSRGYQETQYF

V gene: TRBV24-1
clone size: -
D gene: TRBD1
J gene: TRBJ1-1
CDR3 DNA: TGTGCCACCAGAACCAGGGGGGACACTGAAGCTTTCTTT
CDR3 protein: CATRTRGDTEAFF

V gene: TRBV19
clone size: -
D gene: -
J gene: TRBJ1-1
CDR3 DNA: TGTGCCAGTAGTTTGGGAGTGATGAACACTGAAGCTTTCTTT
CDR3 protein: CASSLGVMNTEAFF

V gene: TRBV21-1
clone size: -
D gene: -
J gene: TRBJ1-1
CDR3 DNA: TGTGCCAGCAGCAAATTTGGGGGGGCGCGGACTGAAGCTTTCTTT
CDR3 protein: CASSKFGGARTEAFF

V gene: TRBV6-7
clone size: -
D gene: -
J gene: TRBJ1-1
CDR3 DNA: TGTGCCAGGTTAAAAGAGGAGAACACTGAAGCTTTCTTT
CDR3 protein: CARLKEENTEAFF

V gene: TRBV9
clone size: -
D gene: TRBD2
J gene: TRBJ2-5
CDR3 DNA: TGTGCCAGCAGCTCCCGGGGGGGGCGGGAGACCCAGTACTTC
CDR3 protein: CASSSRGGRETQYF

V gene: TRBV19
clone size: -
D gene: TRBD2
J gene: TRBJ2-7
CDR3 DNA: TGTGCCAGTAGTATAGACCCTAGCGGGGGGCTCGACGAGCAGTACTTC
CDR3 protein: CASSIDPSGGLDEQYF

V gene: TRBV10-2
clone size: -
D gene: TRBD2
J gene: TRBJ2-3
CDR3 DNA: TGCGCCAGCAGGACGACTAGCGGGGGGTGGGAAGATACGCAGTATTTT
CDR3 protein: CASRTTSGGWEDTQYF

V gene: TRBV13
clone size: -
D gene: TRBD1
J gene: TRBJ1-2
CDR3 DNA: TGTGCCAGCCACAGGGGGCAAAGAAGTGGCTACACCTTC
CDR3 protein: CASHRGQRSGYTF

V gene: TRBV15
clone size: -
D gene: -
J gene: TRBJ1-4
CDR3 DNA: TGTGCCACCAGCAGAGACAGGGGATCGAGTGAAAAACTGTTTTTT
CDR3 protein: CATSRDRGSSEKLFF

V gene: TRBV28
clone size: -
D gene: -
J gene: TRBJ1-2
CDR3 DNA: TGTGCCAGCAGTTTATCAGGGGCTGTAAGTGGCTACACCTTC
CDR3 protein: CASSLSGAVSGYTF

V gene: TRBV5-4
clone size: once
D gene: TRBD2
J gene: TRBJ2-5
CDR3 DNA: TGTGCCAGCAGGAAAGAAGCGGGAGGGCCTAGGGAGACCCAGTACTTC
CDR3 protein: CASRKEAGGPRETQYF

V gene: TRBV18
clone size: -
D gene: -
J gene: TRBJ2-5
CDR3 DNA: TGTGCCAGCTGGGGCGGCCCCCGAGAAGTAGAGACCCAGTACTTC
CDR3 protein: CASWGGPREVETQYF

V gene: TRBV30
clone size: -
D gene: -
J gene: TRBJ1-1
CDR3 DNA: TGTGCCTGGAGTGTACTTCGAGATGAAGCTTTCTTT
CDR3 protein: CAWSVLRDEAFF